These T cell receptor beta chains were read from a single sample in a study of cytomegalovirus exposure and HLA in healthy donors. Using immunoSEQ multiplex PCR, the repertoire was profiled, and TCRdb retains in-frame clones only, with some absent. The sample consists of roughly 100,000 clones, roughly three quarters of them appearing once. Sequencing was carried out using PBMCs. The receptors come from a man aged 35-49 years in good health and CMV-seropositive. CDR3s include the opening cysteine and the closing phenylalanine or tryptophan. D genes are given only for firm matches.

v_gene,d_gene,CDR3aa
TRBV5-1,-,CASSSGGTSNEKLFF
TRBV6-5,-,CASSYGGDGRGGGYTF
TRBV29-1,-,CRDGPGDHYGYTF
TRBV5-1,TRBD1,CASSRRDSEAFF
TRBV7-9,-,CASSLDRNEQFF
TRBV6-1,-,CASTTPGWGSYGYTF
TRBV20-1,-,CSAADFEQFF
TRBV30,-,CAGVTVPGNTIYF
TRBV18,TRBD2,CASSPGGSFQETQYF
TRBV6-5,TRBD2,CASSYSASGASYEQYF
TRBV30,TRBD1,CAWSPSWDRGRGGYTF
TRBV2,TRBD2,CASSERGRVYEQYF
TRBV27,TRBD2,CASSFSGSVDEQFF
TRBV20-1,TRBD2,CSAGGGYEQYF
TRBV14,TRBD2,CASSQPTGTSGLQETQYF
TRBV10-1,-,CASSTGLQPQHF